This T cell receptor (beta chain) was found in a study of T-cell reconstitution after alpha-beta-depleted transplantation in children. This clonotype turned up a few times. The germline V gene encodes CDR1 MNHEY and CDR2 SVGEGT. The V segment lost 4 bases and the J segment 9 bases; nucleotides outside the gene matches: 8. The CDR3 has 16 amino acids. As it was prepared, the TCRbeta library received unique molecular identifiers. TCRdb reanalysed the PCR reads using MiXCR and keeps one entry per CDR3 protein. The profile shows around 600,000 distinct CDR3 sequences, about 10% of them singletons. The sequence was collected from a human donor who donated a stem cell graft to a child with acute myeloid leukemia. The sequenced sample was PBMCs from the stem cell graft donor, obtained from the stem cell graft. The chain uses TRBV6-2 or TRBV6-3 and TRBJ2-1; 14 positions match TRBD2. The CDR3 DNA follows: TGTGCCAGCAGTTCCGGGACTAGCGGGAGAAGGGGTGAGCAGTTCTTC. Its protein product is CASSSGTSGRRGEQFF.